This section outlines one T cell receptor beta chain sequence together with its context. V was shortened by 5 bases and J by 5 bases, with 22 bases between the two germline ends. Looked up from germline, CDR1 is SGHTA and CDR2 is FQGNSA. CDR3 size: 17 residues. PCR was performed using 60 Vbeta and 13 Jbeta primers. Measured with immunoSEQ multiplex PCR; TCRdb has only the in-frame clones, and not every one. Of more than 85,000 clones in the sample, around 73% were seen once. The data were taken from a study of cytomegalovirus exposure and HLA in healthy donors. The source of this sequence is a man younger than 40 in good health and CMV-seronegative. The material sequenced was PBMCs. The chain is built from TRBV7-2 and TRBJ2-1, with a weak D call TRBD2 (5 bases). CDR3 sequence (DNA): TGTGCCAGCAGCCGAAAAGTACTAGACGGCATCCACAATGAGCAGTTCTTC. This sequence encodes CASSRKVLDGIHNEQFF.